A selection of T cell receptor beta chains follows, all from one sample in a study of blood T cell repertoires in COVID-19. Sequencing was performed with immunoSEQ multiplex PCR; in TCRdb, only in-frame clones are kept and a portion is missing. Among fewer than 300,000 clones listed, 70% to 90% were seen once. The sample consisted of peripheral blood. Receptors originate from a woman aged 45-59 years with acute or convalescent COVID-19. The CDR3 runs from the conserved cysteine through the conserved F or W. A D gene is named only where the DNA matches it firmly. The size field is filled for only some rows; it gives once, few, many or a size class.

J | size | D | V | DNA | CDR3
TRBJ1-2 | - | - | TRBV28 | TGTGCCAGCAGTTTATACCCCACCGATAGGGGTGGCTACACCTTC | CASSLYPTDRGGYTF
TRBJ2-7 | once | TRBD1 | TRBV9 | TGTGCCAGCAGCGCCGGGACAGGGGCTCGCGAGCAGTACTTC | CASSAGTGAREQYF
TRBJ2-3 | once | - | TRBV11-1 | TGTGCCAGCAGTAACCGGGAGCCCGATACGCAGTATTTT | CASSNREPDTQYF
TRBJ1-3 | - | - | TRBV7-8 | TGTGCCAGCAGCTTAGAACAGTTCTCTGGAAACACCATATATTTT | CASSLEQFSGNTIYF
TRBJ2-3 | - | - | TRBV27 | TGTGCCAGCAGTTTCCAGGGTACAGATACGCAGTATTTT | CASSFQGTDTQYF
TRBJ2-7 | - | - | TRBV5-1 | TGCGCCAGCAGCTCTGGAGGGGCGCCCTACGAGCAGTACTTC | CASSSGGAPYEQYF
TRBJ1-3 | - | - | TRBV7-6 | TGTGCCAGCAGCAGCGACGTTTCAGCTCCTGGAAACACCATATATTTT | CASSSDVSAPGNTIYF
TRBJ2-3 | once | TRBD1 | TRBV7-3 | TGTGCCAGCGCCGAGACAGGGGGTGGAGCAGATACGCAGTATTTT | CASAETGGGADTQYF
TRBJ2-2 | - | - | TRBV18 | TGTGCCAGCCGATCGCATCCCACTGGGTTCGGGGCCGGGGAGCTGTTTTTT | CASRSHPTGFGAGELFF
TRBJ2-7 | - | TRBD2 | TRBV27 | TGTGCCACCCACCACTCAAGACGGGGGGAGAACTCCTACGAGCAGTACTTC | CATHHSRRGENSYEQYF
TRBJ2-1 | - | TRBD2 | TRBV7-9 | TGTGCCAGCAGCTTAGAGCGGGAGGACTCCTACAATGAGCAGTTCTTC | CASSLEREDSYNEQFF
TRBJ1-4 | - | - | TRBV4-3 | TGCGCCAGCAGCCAAGCCACAGGGATGGTTAATGAAAAACTGTTTTTT | CASSQATGMVNEKLFF
TRBJ2-2 | - | - | TRBV6-1 | TGTGCCAGCAGTGAACTCCGGAGCACCGGGGAGCTGTTTTTT | CASSELRSTGELFF
TRBJ2-1 | - | TRBD2 | TRBV3-1/TRBV3-2 | TGTGCCAGCAGGTGGGTTGCGGGAGGGCCAAGGTCTGAGCAGTTCTTC | CASRWVAGGPRSEQFF
TRBJ2-1 | - | TRBD1 | TRBV5-1 | TGCGCCAGCAGTTATCTAGGGACAGGGACGTACAATGAGCAGTTCTTC | CASSYLGTGTYNEQFF
TRBJ1-2 | few | TRBD1 | TRBV4-2 | TGTGCCAGCAGCCAAATAGGACAGGGGGACTATGGCTACACCTTC | CASSQIGQGDYGYTF
TRBJ1-6 | - | TRBD1 | TRBV7-2 | TGTGCCAGCAGGAAGAGGACAGGGAGGGTTGATTCACCCCTCCACTTT | CASRKRTGRVDSPLHF
TRBJ2-5 | - | TRBD1 | TRBV5-1 | TGCGCCAGCAGCTCCTTGGACAGGCAAGAGACCCAGTACTTC | CASSSLDRQETQYF
TRBJ1-1 | - | - | TRBV7-2 | TGTGCCAGCAGTTCCTCTGCAGGGCGTAACACTGAAGCTTTCTTT | CASSSSAGRNTEAFF
TRBJ1-1 | few | TRBD1 | TRBV4-3 | TGCGCCAGCAGCCAATTCCGGGACAGGGGAGCTGAAGCTTTCTTT | CASSQFRDRGAEAFF
TRBJ2-7 | - | TRBD2 | TRBV4-2 | TGTGCCAGCAGCCAAGGAATAGCGGGGGGGTACTACGAGCAGTACTTC | CASSQGIAGGYYEQYF
TRBJ2-7 | - | - | TRBV4-1 | TGCGCCAGCAGCCATCACCCGGGACTCCTCCCCTACGAGCAGTACTTC | CASSHHPGLLPYEQYF
TRBJ2-1 | few | TRBD2 | TRBV7-9 | TGTGCCAGCAGCCGGGCCGGGACTAGCGCCCTTCGGGGTGAGCAGTTCTTC | CASSRAGTSALRGEQFF